A single sample gave rise to the 16 T cell receptor beta chains below, sequenced in a study of PD-1 blockade in classical Hodgkin lymphoma. Documented time point: cycle 4 day 1 (C4D1), after more than five weeks of nivolumab. Every patient relapsed after autologous stem cell transplantation, and brentuximab vedotin exposure varied. Profiling relied on immunoSEQ multiplex PCR, and the TCRdb table lists in-frame clones only, not all of them. This table has 25,000 to 30,000 clones, 80% appearing once. The specimen was peripheral blood mononuclear cells (PBMCs), collected before the fourth cycle of nivolumab. The receptors were gathered from a human donor with classical Hodgkin lymphoma.

V usage is TRBV2 and J usage is TRBJ1-2, with 8 positions matching TRBD1. This CDR3 is built from 14 residues. J gave up 7 bases and V 6 bases, and 10 bases lay outside the gene matches. Germline CDR1 reads SNHLY; CDR2 reads FYNNEI. The CDR3 reads CASSPDRGWVGYTF. CDR3 nucleotides: TGTGCCAGCAGCCCAGACAGGGGCTGGGTTGGCTACACCTTC.

The chain has TRBV6-1 and TRBJ2-5; D unclear. The germline V and J ends were trimmed by 1 base and 5 bases, with 8 bases remaining between them. CDR3 length equals 13 residues. Germline V CDR1 and CDR2: MNHNS, SASEGT. CDR3 loop: CASSEVPRETQYF. The DNA of the CDR3 is TGTGCCAGCAGTGAAGTTCCGAGGGAGACCCAGTACTTC.

The V call is TRBV6-1, the J call TRBJ2-3; D is perhaps TRBD1 (6 bases). The ends were cut back, 1 base at V and 2 bases at J, with 7 bases in the middle. The CDR3 has 14 residues. Per the germline V gene, CDR1 is MNHNS and CDR2 is SASEGT. In DNA form, the CDR3 reads TGTGCCAGCAGTGAAGGGGGGCCCACAGATACGCAGTATTTT. It codes for CASSEGGPTDTQYF.

The V gene is TRBV28, the J gene TRBJ2-7; D gene uncertain. V lost 4 bases to trimming and J lost 2 bases, with 15 bases between them. This CDR3 has 15 residues. CDR1 is MDHEN, CDR2 SYDVKM, per germline. CDR3 amino acids: CASSYTQTRPYEQYF. CDR3 coding DNA: TGTGCCAGCAGTTATACCCAGACGAGACCCTACGAGCAGTACTTC.

The chain uses TRBV19 and TRBJ2-3, with 8 bases that match TRBD2. Germline V gene lookup returns CDR1 LNHDA and CDR2 SQIVND (reference sequence). Losses at the gene ends were 2 bases for V and 4 bases for J; bases not matched to a gene: 2. The CDR3 runs to 14 residues. The CDR3 DNA reads as TGTGCCAGTAGTATAAGCGGGAGTTCAGATACGCAGTATTTT. Residues: CASSISGSSDTQYF.

The chain recombines TRBV5-1 with TRBJ1-3, with D tentatively TRBD1 (5 bases). Trimming cost V 5 bases and J 4 bases, with 16 bases left between them. This CDR3 has 15 residues. The germline V gene has CDR1 SGHRS and CDR2 YFSETQ. The CDR3 region has the DNA TGCGCCAGCAGAACCGGGACCCAGGTCGGAAACACCATATATTTT. Its translation is CASRTGTQVGNTIYF.

V is TRBV7-2 and J is TRBJ2-3, with D uncertain. There are 12 residues in the CDR3. The V gene lost 3 bases and the J gene lost 4 bases, with 5 bases spanning the gap. CDR1 is SGHTA and CDR2 is FQGNSA in the germline V gene. The CDR3 DNA reads TGTGCCAGCAGCTTTTTTGCAGATACGCAGTATTTT. Its translation is CASSFFADTQYF.

A note on this clone: Relative to the germline gene, one junction end is altered; a read error may explain this. The V gene is TRBV11-2, the J gene TRBJ2-5; TRBD2 agrees at 7 bases. Germline V lookup: CDR1 SGHAT, CDR2 FQNNGV. The length of the CDR3 is 15 residues. The CDR3 bases are TGTGCCAGCAGCTTAGGTGGGACTAAGGAAGAGATCCAGTACTTC. It specifies CASSLGGTKEEIQYF.

This clone showed up just once. The gene calls are TRBV18 and TRBJ2-1, with 8 positions matching TRBD2. The V gene end was trimmed by 3 bases and the J gene end by 4 bases; junction bases not matched to a gene: 2. This CDR3 spans 14 amino acids. Germline CDR1 is KGHSH and CDR2 is LQKENI. The CDR3 loop reads CASSPGTRYNEQFF. Here the CDR3 DNA reads TGTGCCAGCTCACCCGGGACTAGATACAATGAGCAGTTCTTC.

The rearrangement uses TRBV27 and TRBJ1-6, with unresolved D. Germline V CDR1 and CDR2: MNHEY, SMNVEV (reference sequence). This CDR3 is 14 amino acids long. The V end was cut by 3 bases, the J end by 7 bases, with 10 bases between. The CDR3 coding sequence is TGTGCCAGCAGTTTTAGGGAGCCAAATTCACCCCTCCACTTT. The encoded protein is CASSFREPNSPLHF.

This chain links TRBV4-1 with TRBJ1-1, with D maybe TRBD1 (5 bases). Germline CDR1 reads MGHRA; CDR2 reads YSYEKL. Trimming pared 5 bases from V and 1 base from J, leaving 14 bases between. This CDR3 region has 15 residues. The CDR3: CASSSTPQGNTEAFF. In DNA, the CDR3 is TGCGCCAGCAGCTCGACCCCCCAGGGGAACACTGAAGCTTTCTTT.

This clone was counted a few times. The chain combines TRBV5-1 with TRBJ1-3; D is uncertain. The CDR3 consists of 16 residues. Looked up from germline, CDR1 is SGHRS and CDR2 is YFSETQ. Trimming stripped 1 base from V and 4 bases from J, with 15 bases between. The CDR3 spells CASSLSVVGSGNTIYF. The CDR3 region has the DNA TGCGCCAGCAGCTTGAGCGTGGTAGGCTCAGGAAACACCATATATTTT.

The gene calls are TRBV9 and TRBJ2-3; D is unclear. The germline CDR1 and CDR2 sequences are SGDLS and YYNGEE. The CDR3 contains 13 residues. Trimming removed 0 bases at V and 5 bases at J, with 7 bases between. The CDR3 reads CASSVGVLDTQYF. CDR3 bases: TGTGCCAGCAGCGTAGGGGTTTTAGATACGCAGTATTTT. Full variable domain (missing parts from reference TRBV9 and TRBJ2-3): DSGVTQTPKHLITATGQRVTLRCSPRSGDLSVYWYQQSLDQGLQFLIQYYNGEERAKGNILERFSAQQFPDLHSELNLSSLELGDSALYFCASSVGVLDTQYFGPGTRLTVL.

This clone was found a few times. This sequence joins TRBV29-1 and TRBJ2-3, with 10 bases aligning to TRBD1. The CDR3 spans 16 residues. Germline V gene sequence: CDR1 SQVTM, CDR2 ANQGSEA. Trimming at V came to 7 bases and at J to 2 bases, leaving 12 bases not matched to a gene. CDR3 nucleotide sequence: TGCAGCGCTCGCGGCCGGGACAGGGGATCCACAGATACGCAGTATTTT. Translation: CSARGRDRGSTDTQYF.

This clone came up once. The rearrangement links TRBV6-5 to TRBJ2-2; D is ambiguous. The germline gives CDR1 MNHEY, CDR2 SVGAGI. Between the trimmed V and J ends, which lost 6 bases and 4 bases, there was a span of 9 bases. The CDR3 spans 13 residues. CDR3 nucleotides: TGTGCCAGCAGACGCCCGGGCACCGGGGAGCTGTTTTTT. Amino acids: CASRRPGTGELFF.

The chain has TRBV19 and TRBJ1-1; D call uncertain. The CDR3 is made up of 16 amino acids. Between the trimmed V and J ends, which lost 1 base and 0 bases, there was a span of 12 bases. Germline loops: CDR1 LNHDA, CDR2 SQIVND (reference sequence). The CDR3 is CASSIVGMRMNTEAFF. CDR3 coding DNA: TGTGCCAGTAGTATAGTGGGTATGCGAATGAACACTGAAGCTTTCTTT.